The rows below give T cell receptor beta chains drawn from one sample of a study of beta chain features in type 1 diabetes. Repertoires were generated with immunoSEQ multiplex PCR, while TCRdb's copy carries only in-frame clones and drops some. Here the sample spans around 56,000 clones, under 60% being singletons. Sequenced: Tregs from blood. Every receptor here comes from a woman in her thirties or forties with type 1 diabetes. CDR3s include the opening cysteine and the closing phenylalanine or tryptophan. A D gene is named only where the DNA matches it firmly. Rows may omit the clone size; those that give it use once, few, many or a size class.

- TRBJ2-3 14 TRBD1 TRBV4-1 CASSQQQGGDTQYF TGCGCCAGCAGCCAGCAACAGGGGGGAGATACGCAGTATTTT
- TRBJ2-7 14 - TRBV7-2 CASSLLRSSYEQYF TGTGCCAGCAGCTTGCTAAGGAGCTCCTACGAGCAGTACTTC
few TRBJ1-1 12 - TRBV28 CASSLNSPEAFF TGTGCCAGCAGTTTGAATAGTCCTGAAGCTTTCTTT
many TRBJ2-7 13 - TRBV18 CASSPRREDEQYF TGTGCCAGCTCACCACGGAGGGAGGACGAGCAGTACTTC
- TRBJ2-5 13 - TRBV7-2 CASSSGPGETQYF TGTGCCAGCAGCTCTGGACCGGGGGAGACCCAGTACTTC
- TRBJ2-2 16 TRBD2 TRBV28 CASSLAGGNRAGELFF TGTGCCAGCAGTTTGGCGGGGGGTAATAGGGCCGGGGAGCTGTTTTTT
few TRBJ2-5 18 TRBD2 TRBV19 CASSSVGLAGGPGETQYF TGTGCCAGTAGTTCGGTCGGACTAGCGGGGGGGCCGGGGGAGACCCAGTACTTC
- TRBJ1-5 18 TRBD1 TRBV6-4 CANSTGTGANLSNQPQHF TGTGCCAATTCGACCGGGACAGGGGCTAATCTTAGCAATCAGCCCCAGCATTTT
once TRBJ1-1 12 - TRBV14 CASSRGWSEAFF TGTGCCAGCAGCCGCGGGTGGTCTGAAGCTTTCTTT
- TRBJ1-6 14 - TRBV6-1 CASSSGPRPSPLHF TGTGCCAGCAGTTCAGGGCCAAGGCCCTCACCCCTCCACTTT
- TRBJ2-7 13 - TRBV2 CASSEALLSEQYF TGTGCCAGCAGTGAAGCCCTCTTGTCCGAGCAGTACTTC
- TRBJ1-1 14 - TRBV28 CASSPPGHNTEAFF TGTGCCAGCAGTCCCCCGGGACATAACACTGAAGCTTTCTTT
- TRBJ2-1 15 - TRBV11-2 CASSPQSFGSPEQFF TGTGCCAGCAGCCCCCAGTCCTTCGGGTCCCCTGAGCAGTTCTTC
- TRBJ1-1 15 TRBD1 TRBV18 CASSPGQGGYTEAFF TGTGCCAGCTCACCGGGACAGGGGGGATACACTGAAGCTTTCTTT